This T cell receptor beta chain is drawn from a study of beta chain features in type 1 diabetes. The study reverse transcribed the entire isolated RNA, so it sequenced expressed TCRB transcripts. Assay: immunoSEQ multiplex PCR; the TCRdb copy retains only in-frame clones and omits some. The repertoire includes 500,000 to 800,000 clones, approximately 13% of them detected once, and approximately 0.11% sits in the top ten. One heparinised draw, averaging about 110 mL, was taken per donor. With respect to this clone: Its cognate antigen is unknown.

CDR1 is SGHTA and CDR2 is FQGNSA in the germline V gene. This CDR3 is built from 13 residues. Trimming at V came to 4 bases and at J to 7 bases, leaving 6 bases not matched to a gene. Whole-study results and caveats: Type 1 diabetes patients showed a moderate but significant shortening of TCRB CDR3s in all four CD4+ subsets. Researchers caution that PCR might favor shorter templates, equally among patients and controls.

The TCR was taken from a man aged 30 to 45 with type 1 diabetes. The sample comprised naive CD4+ T cells from blood. The chain employs TRBV7-2 and TRBJ2-7; TRBD1 matches at 8 bases. The CDR3 DNA reads TGTGCCAGCAGCTCGGACAGGGTTGGAGAGCAGTACTTC. Amino acid sequence: CASSSDRVGEQYF.